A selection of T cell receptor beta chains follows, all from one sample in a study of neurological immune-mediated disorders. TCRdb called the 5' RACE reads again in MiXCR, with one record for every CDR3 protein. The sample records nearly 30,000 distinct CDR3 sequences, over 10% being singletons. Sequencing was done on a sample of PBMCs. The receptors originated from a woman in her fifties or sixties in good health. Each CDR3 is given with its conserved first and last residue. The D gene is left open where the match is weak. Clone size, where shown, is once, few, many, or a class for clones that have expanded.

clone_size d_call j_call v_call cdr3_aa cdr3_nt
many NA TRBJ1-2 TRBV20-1 CSASRGRAWDYYGYTF TGCAGTGCTAGTCGGGGCAGGGCCTGGGATTACTATGGCTACACCTTC
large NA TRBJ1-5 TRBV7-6 CASSPHAGLGQPQHF TGTGCCAGCAGCCCCCACGCGGGACTAGGTCAGCCCCAGCATTTT
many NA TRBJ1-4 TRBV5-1 CASSTGGINNEKLFF TGCGCCAGCTCGACCGGGGGTATCAATAATGAAAAACTGTTTTTT
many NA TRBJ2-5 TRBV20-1 CSASKRRGGETQYF TGCAGTGCTAGTAAGAGACGAGGGGGAGAGACCCAGTACTTC
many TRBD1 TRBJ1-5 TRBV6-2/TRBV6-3 CASTEPGQGDQPQHF TGTGCCAGCACCGAGCCGGGACAGGGCGATCAGCCCCAGCATTTT
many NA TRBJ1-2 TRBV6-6 CASSYLVAGEYYGYTF TGTGCCAGCAGTTACCTGGTTGCAGGGGAGTACTATGGCTACACCTTC
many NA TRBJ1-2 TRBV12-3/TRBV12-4 CASSFVAVWQVHGYTF TGTGCCAGCAGTTTTGTAGCGGTTTGGCAAGTCCATGGCTACACCTTC
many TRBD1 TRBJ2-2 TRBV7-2 CASSPRGGYTGELFF TGTGCCAGCAGCCCGAGAGGGGGCTACACCGGGGAGCTGTTTTTT
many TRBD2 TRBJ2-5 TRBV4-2 CASSPAGGKQETQYF TGTGCCAGCAGCCCAGCGGGGGGCAAACAAGAGACCCAGTACTTC
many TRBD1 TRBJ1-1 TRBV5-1 CASSLGTGGLNEAFF TGCGCCAGCAGCTTAGGGACAGGGGGCCTAAATGAAGCTTTCTTT
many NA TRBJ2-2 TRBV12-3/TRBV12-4 CARPRDANTGELFF TGTGCCAGACCCCGGGACGCCAACACCGGGGAGCTGTTTTTT
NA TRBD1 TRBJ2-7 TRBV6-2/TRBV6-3 CASSTGGNCEQYF TGTGCCAGCAGCACAGGGGGGAATTGTGAGCAGTACTTC
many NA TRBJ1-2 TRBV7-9 CASSLPGLGNGPGYGYTF TGTGCCAGCAGCCTCCCTGGGCTCGGGAACGGGCCCGGGTATGGCTACACCTTC
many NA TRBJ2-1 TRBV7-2 CASSPTGGEQFF TGTGCCAGCAGCCCCACAGGAGGAGAGCAGTTCTTC
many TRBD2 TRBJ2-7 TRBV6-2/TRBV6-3 CASSSGGAGAYEQYF TGTGCCAGCAGTTCCGGGGGGGCTGGGGCCTACGAGCAGTACTTC
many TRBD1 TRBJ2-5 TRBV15 CATSRTGHETQYF TGTGCCACCAGCAGGACAGGGCACGAGACCCAGTACTTC
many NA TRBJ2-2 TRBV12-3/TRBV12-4 CASTPGSANTGELFF TGTGCCAGCACCCCGGGGTCGGCGAACACCGGGGAGCTGTTTTTT
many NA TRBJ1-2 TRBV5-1 CASSLGQPSTIYGYTF TGCGCCAGCAGCTTGGGACAGCCGTCTACCATCTATGGCTACACCTTC
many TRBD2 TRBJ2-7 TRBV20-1 CSARDSTTSGFSYEQYF TGCAGTGCTAGAGATTCGACGACTAGCGGGTTTTCCTACGAGCAGTACTTC
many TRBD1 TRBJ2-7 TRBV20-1 CSAQRDLTDRGWVEQYF TGCAGTGCGCAGAGAGATCTCACCGACAGGGGGTGGGTGGAGCAGTACTTC
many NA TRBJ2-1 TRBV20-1 CSASREDRYNEQFF TGCAGTGCTTCAAGGGAGGATAGATACAATGAGCAGTTCTTC
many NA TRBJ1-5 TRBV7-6 CASSLLGAGQPQHF TGTGCCAGCAGCCTGCTGGGGGCCGGTCAGCCCCAGCATTTT
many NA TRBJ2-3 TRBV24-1 CATSVGRGASDTQYF TGTGCCACCAGTGTAGGTCGGGGGGCAAGCGATACGCAGTATTTT
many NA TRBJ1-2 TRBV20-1 CSARDEKGNGYTF TGCAGTGCTAGAGATGAAAAGGGGAATGGCTACACCTTC
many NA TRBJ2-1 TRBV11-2 CASSSLAGTYNEQFF TGTGCCAGCAGCTCCTTAGCTGGGACCTACAATGAGCAGTTCTTC
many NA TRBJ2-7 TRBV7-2 CASSLDRDTGFYEQYF TGTGCCAGCAGCTTAGACAGGGACACGGGGTTTTACGAGCAGTACTTC
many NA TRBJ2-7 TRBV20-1 CSARDDGRVEEQYF TGCAGTGCTAGAGATGACGGGCGGGTGGAGGAGCAGTACTTC
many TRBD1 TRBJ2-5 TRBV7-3 CASSQTGGIAETQYF TGTGCCAGCAGTCAGACAGGGGGGATTGCGGAGACCCAGTACTTC
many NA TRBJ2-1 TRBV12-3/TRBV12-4 CASSLNRGLEQFF TGTGCCAGCAGTTTAAATCGTGGTTTGGAGCAGTTCTTC
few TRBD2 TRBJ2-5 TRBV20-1 CSARGLAGRETQYF TGCAGTGCTAGAGGACTAGCGGGGCGAGAGACCCAGTACTTC
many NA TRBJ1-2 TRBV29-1 CSVQGIWGYTF TGCAGCGTGCAGGGGATATGGGGCTACACCTTC
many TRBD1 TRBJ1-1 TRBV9 CASSLGQGGNTEAFF TGTGCCAGCAGCTTAGGACAGGGCGGGAACACTGAAGCTTTCTTT
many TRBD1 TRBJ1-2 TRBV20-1 CSASQPGTADGYTF TGCAGTGCTTCCCAACCTGGGACAGCCGATGGCTACACCTTC
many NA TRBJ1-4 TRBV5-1 CASSFGPDQNEKLFF TGCGCCAGCAGCTTCGGACCCGATCAGAATGAAAAACTGTTTTTT
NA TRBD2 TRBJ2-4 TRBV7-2 CASSLAGGAIQYF TGTGCCAGCAGCTTGGCGGGGGGGGCCATTCAGTACTTC
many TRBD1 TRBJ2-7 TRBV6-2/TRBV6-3 CASSYSRDSPYEQYF TGTGCCAGCAGTTACTCACGGGACAGCCCCTACGAGCAGTACTTC
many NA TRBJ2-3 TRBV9 CASSVDPSTDTQYF TGTGCCAGCAGCGTAGATCCCAGCACAGATACGCAGTATTTT
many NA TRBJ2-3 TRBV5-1 CASSLGHDTTDTQYF TGCGCCAGCAGCTTGGGCCACGATACCACAGATACGCAGTATTTT
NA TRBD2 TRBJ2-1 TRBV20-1 CSARDPRGHGGGTYNEQFF TGCAGTGCTAGAGATCCCCGGGGTCACGGCGGGGGGACCTACAATGAGCAGTTCTTC
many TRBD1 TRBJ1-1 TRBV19 CASSMRQGLEAFF TGTGCCAGTAGTATGCGACAGGGGCTTGAAGCTTTCTTT
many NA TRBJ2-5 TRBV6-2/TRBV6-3 CASGVGGVLKETQYF TGTGCCAGCGGAGTAGGGGGGGTGTTGAAAGAGACCCAGTACTTC
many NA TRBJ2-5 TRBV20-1 CSARVTSWETQYF TGCAGTGCTAGAGTAACTAGTTGGGAGACCCAGTACTTC